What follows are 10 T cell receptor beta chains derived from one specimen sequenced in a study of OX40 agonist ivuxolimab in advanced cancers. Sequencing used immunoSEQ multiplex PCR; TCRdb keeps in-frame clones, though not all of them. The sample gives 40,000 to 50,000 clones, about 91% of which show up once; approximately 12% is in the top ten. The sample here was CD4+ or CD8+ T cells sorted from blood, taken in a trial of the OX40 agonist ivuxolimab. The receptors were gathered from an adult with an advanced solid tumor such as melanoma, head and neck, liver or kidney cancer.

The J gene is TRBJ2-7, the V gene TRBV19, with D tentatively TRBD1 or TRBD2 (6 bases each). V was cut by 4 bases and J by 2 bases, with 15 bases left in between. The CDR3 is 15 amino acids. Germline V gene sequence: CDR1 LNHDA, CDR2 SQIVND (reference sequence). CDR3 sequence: CASSSLEGGAYEQYF. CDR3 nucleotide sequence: TGTGCCAGTAGTAGTTTGGAGGGGGGAGCCTACGAGCAGTACTTC.

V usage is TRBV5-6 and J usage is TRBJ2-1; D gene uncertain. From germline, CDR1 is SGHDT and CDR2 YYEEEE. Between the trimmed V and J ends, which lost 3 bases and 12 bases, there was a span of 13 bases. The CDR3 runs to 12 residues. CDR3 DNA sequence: TGTGCCAGCAGCTCCTCGTGGGCCGGGCAGTTCTTC. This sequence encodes CASSSSWAGQFF.

The CDR3 spells CASRFGREQYF. CDR3 bases: TGTGCCAGCAGGTTCGGGAGGGAGCAGTACTTC. V usage is TRBV11-2 and J usage is TRBJ2-7; TRBD2 matches 7 bases. Trimming took 6 bases from V and 7 from J; bases not matched to a gene: 3. Germline assignment: CDR1 SGHAT and CDR2 FQNNGV. The CDR3 is 11 residues long.

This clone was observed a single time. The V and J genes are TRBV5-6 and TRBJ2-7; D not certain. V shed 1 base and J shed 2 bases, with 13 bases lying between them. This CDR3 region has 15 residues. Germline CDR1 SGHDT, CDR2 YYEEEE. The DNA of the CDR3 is TGTGCCAGCAGCTTGAGTAGGACGGACCCCTACGAGCAGTACTTC. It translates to CASSLSRTDPYEQYF.

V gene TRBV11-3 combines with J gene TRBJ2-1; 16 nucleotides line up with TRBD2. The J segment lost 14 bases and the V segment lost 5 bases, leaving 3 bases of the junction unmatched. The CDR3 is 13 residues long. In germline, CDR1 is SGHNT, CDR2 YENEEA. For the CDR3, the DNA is TGTGCCAGCAGCCCCGGGACTAGCGGGAGGGAGTTCTTC. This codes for CASSPGTSGREFF.

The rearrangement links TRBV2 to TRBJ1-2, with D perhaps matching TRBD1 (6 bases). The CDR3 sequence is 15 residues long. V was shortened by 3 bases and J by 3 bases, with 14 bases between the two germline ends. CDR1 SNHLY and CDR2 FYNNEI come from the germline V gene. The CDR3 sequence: CASSDGTMGHYGYTF. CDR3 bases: TGTGCCAGCAGTGATGGGACAATGGGACACTATGGCTACACCTTC.

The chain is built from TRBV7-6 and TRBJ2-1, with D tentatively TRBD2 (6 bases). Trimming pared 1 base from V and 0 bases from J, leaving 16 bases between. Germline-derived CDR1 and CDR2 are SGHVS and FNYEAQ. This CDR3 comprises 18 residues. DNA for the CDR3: TGTGCCAGCAGCTTAGAAGCGGGCGCCTCGAGCTCCTACAATGAGCAGTTCTTC. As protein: CASSLEAGASSSYNEQFF.

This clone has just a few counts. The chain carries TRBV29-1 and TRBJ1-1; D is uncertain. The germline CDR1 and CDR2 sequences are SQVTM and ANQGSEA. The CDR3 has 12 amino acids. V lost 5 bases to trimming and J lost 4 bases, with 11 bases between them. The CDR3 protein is CSVLTWATEAFF. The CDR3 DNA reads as TGCAGCGTTCTTACATGGGCCACTGAAGCTTTCTTT.

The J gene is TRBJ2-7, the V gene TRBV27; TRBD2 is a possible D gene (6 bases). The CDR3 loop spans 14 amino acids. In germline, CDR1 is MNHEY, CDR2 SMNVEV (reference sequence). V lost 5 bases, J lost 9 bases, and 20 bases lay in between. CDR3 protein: CASSPRDSLPGQYF. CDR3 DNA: TGTGCCAGCAGTCCCAGGGACTCCCTACCGGGGCAGTACTTC.

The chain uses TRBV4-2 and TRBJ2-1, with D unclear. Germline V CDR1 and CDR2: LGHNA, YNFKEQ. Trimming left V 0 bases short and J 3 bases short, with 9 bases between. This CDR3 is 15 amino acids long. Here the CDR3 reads CASSQEGSDYNEQFF. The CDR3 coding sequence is TGTGCCAGCAGCCAAGAAGGCTCGGACTACAATGAGCAGTTCTTC.